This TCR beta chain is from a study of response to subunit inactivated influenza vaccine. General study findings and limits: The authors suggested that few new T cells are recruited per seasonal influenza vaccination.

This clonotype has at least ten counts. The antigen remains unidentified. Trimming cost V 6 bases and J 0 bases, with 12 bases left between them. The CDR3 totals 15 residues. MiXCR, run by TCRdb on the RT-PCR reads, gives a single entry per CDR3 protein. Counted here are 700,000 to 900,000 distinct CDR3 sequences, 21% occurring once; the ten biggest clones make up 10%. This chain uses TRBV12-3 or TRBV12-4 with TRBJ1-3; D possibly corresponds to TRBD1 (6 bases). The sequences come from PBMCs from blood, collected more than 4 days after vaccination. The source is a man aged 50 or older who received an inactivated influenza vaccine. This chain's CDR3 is CASSPGHSSGNTIYF. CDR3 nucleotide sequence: TGTGCCAGCAGCCCGGGACACAGCTCTGGAAACACCATATATTTT.